The 14 T cell receptor beta chains below all came from one sample that was sequenced in a study of CD8 T cells in Susac syndrome. Random hexamers were used to reverse transcribe an amount of roughly 0.45 to 1 ug RNA. One entry per CDR3 protein, called by TCRdb with MiXCR from the immunoSEQ multiplex PCR reads. This sample has about 130,000 distinct CDR3 sequences; about 95% occur once, and the top ten carry around 0.12%. What was sequenced was CD4+ T cells from PBMCs. Receptor source: a human donor with multiple sclerosis.

This chain links TRBV6-2 or TRBV6-3 with TRBJ2-2; TRBD1 agrees at 7 bases. CDR1 and CDR2 (germline): MNHEY, SVGEGT. V dropped 5 bases and J dropped 13; count of bases not matched to a gene: 16. The CDR3 has 15 residues. This chain's CDR3 is CASSVRQGPRNPLFF. CDR3 DNA: TGTGCCAGCAGTGTACGACAGGGCCCTCGAAATCCGCTGTTTTTT.

The J gene is TRBJ1-1, the V gene TRBV19; D is uncertain. The ends were cut back, 3 bases at V and 8 bases at J, with 10 bases in the middle. Germline V gene lookup returns CDR1 LNHDA and CDR2 SQIVND (reference sequence). This CDR3 is built from 12 residues. Written as DNA, the CDR3 is TGTGCCAGTAGTATTCGGGAGTCAGAAGCTTTCTTT. Translation: CASSIRESEAFF. The variable domain in full, with the rest retrieved from reference TRBV19 and TRBJ1-1, is DGGITQSPKYLFRKEGQNVTLSCEQNLNHDAMYWYRQDPGQGLRLIYYSQIVNDFQKGDIAEGYSVSREKKESFPLTVTSAQKNPTAFYLCASSIRESEAFFGQGTRLTVV.

Only one count was recorded for this clonotype. V gene TRBV5-1 combines with J gene TRBJ2-7, with D uncertain. V lost 0 bases to trimming and J lost 3 bases, with 10 bases between them. Germline values: CDR1 SGHRS, CDR2 YFSETQ. The CDR3 length is 14 residues. In DNA, the CDR3 is TGCGCCAGCAGCTTGGTTGACAAGATCTACGAGCAGTACTTC. Its translation: CASSLVDKIYEQYF.

The J gene is TRBJ1-1, the V gene TRBV2; 8 nucleotides line up with TRBD1. The CDR3 totals 14 residues. The V gene end was trimmed by 6 bases and the J gene end by 3 bases; junction bases not matched to a gene: 6. Germline lookup yields CDR1 SNHLY and CDR2 FYNNEI. The CDR3 sequence is CASRIRGPDTEAFF. CDR3 sequence (DNA): TGTGCCAGCAGGATCAGGGGGCCGGACACTGAAGCTTTCTTT.

The chain is built from TRBV9 and TRBJ2-2; D might be TRBD1 or TRBD2, each matching 5 bases. The CDR3 extends over 15 amino acids. V shed 4 bases and J shed 4 bases, with 14 bases lying between them. Germline CDR1 and CDR2: SGDLS and YYNGEE. Here the CDR3 DNA reads TGTGCCAGCAGCCCCCGTCGGGGCCCCACCGGGGAGCTGTTTTTT. Its translation: CASSPRRGPTGELFF.

The rearrangement joins TRBV7-9 to TRBJ1-3; 10 bases are shared with TRBD1. Germline CDR1 SEHNR, CDR2 FQNEAQ (reference sequence). Germline trimming cut 0 bases from V and 0 bases from J; bases unmatched to any gene: 5. There are 18 residues in the CDR3. For the CDR3, the DNA is TGTGCCAGCAGCTTAGCTGGGGGACAGGGGAGCTCTGGAAACACCATATATTTT. Its translation: CASSLAGGQGSSGNTIYF.

J is TRBJ2-7 and V is TRBV5-1; TRBD2 is a possible D gene (6 bases). Germline CDR1 reads SGHRS; CDR2 reads YFSETQ. Trimming cost V 6 bases and J 0 bases, with 7 bases left between them. This CDR3 is built from 12 residues. The CDR3 DNA is TGCGCCAGCACGGGGGACTCCTACGAGCAGTACTTC. Translation: CASTGDSYEQYF. Filled out from reference TRBV5-1 and TRBJ2-7, the complete variable domain reads KAGVTQTPRYLIKTRGQQVTLSCSPISGHRSVSWYQQTPGQGLQFLFEYFSETQRNKGNFPGRFSGRQFSNSRSEMNVSTLELGDSALYLCASTGDSYEQYFGPGTRLTVT.

The V gene is TRBV18, the J gene TRBJ1-2, with D possibly being TRBD1 (5 bases). Germline lookup yields CDR1 KGHSH and CDR2 LQKENI. The CDR3 is 14 amino acids. V was trimmed by 6 bases and J by 8 bases, leaving 19 bases between them. CDR3 bases: TGTGCCAGCTCGAGCCAGGGCCGGGCAGGGGGCTACACCTTC. Translated, it gives CASSSQGRAGGYTF. The full variable domain, rest sourced from reference TRBV18 and TRBJ1-2, is NAGVMQNPRHLVRRRGQEARLRCSPMKGHSHVYWYRQLPEEGLKFMVYLQKENIIDESGMPKERFSAEFPKEGPSILRIQQVVRGDSAAYFCASSSQGRAGGYTFGSGTRLTVV.

This clonotype has just one count. V usage is TRBV30 and J usage is TRBJ2-5; D may match TRBD1 or TRBD2 (5 bases each). In germline, CDR1 is GTSNPN, CDR2 SVGIG (reference sequence). The ends were cut back, 2 bases at V and 5 bases at J, with 12 bases in the middle. The CDR3 runs to 13 residues. This CDR3 is CAWSPGTRETQYF. The CDR3 nucleotides are TGTGCCTGGAGTCCCGGGACCCGGGAGACCCAGTACTTC.

The CDR3 DNA is TGTGCCAGTAGCCCTCGTGCTCAACAGGGTGAAGCTTTCTTT. The encoded protein is CASSPRAQQGEAFF. The chain carries TRBV19 and TRBJ1-1; perhaps TRBD1 as D (6 bases). Germline CDR1 is LNHDA and CDR2 is SQIVND (reference sequence). This CDR3 is 14 amino acids long. Trimming shortened V by 6 bases and J by 7 bases, and 18 bases separated the two germline ends.

This chain links TRBV6-5 with TRBJ1-2, with D perhaps matching TRBD1 (5 bases). V was shortened by 7 bases and J by 7 bases, with 19 bases between the two germline ends. The CDR3 sequence is 14 residues long. Germline assignment: CDR1 MNHEY and CDR2 SVGAGI. CDR3: CASTLGPNRPGYTF. The CDR3 coding sequence is TGTGCCAGCACCCTGGGTCCCAACAGGCCTGGCTACACCTTC.

This clonotype turned up a few times. This chain connects TRBV19 to TRBJ2-1, with unresolved D. V shed 3 bases and J shed 5 bases, with 8 bases lying between them. Germline values: CDR1 LNHDA, CDR2 SQIVND (reference sequence). This CDR3 has 13 amino acids. The CDR3 here is CASSIGQNNEQFF. The CDR3 DNA follows: TGTGCCAGTAGTATTGGCCAGAACAATGAGCAGTTCTTC.

This clonotype was counted at least ten times. The V gene is TRBV5-6, the J gene TRBJ1-1; D remains ambiguous. Trimming shortened V by 2 bases and J by 2 bases, and 1 base separated the two germline ends. Germline CDR1 is SGHDT and CDR2 is YYEEEE. The CDR3 covers 11 residues. CDR3 bases: TGTGCCAGCAGCTTAAACACTGAAGCTTTCTTT. This encodes CASSLNTEAFF.

J is TRBJ1-1 and V is TRBV12-3 or TRBV12-4; unclear D gene. This CDR3 has 17 amino acids. The germline V and J ends were trimmed by 3 bases and 7 bases, with 24 bases remaining between them. Here the CDR3 reads CASSLLAGWAAGIEAFF. CDR3 in DNA: TGTGCCAGCAGTTTGTTAGCAGGCTGGGCCGCGGGGATTGAAGCTTTCTTT.